The rows below give T cell receptor beta chains drawn from one sample of a study of blood T cell repertoires in COVID-19. Sequencing used immunoSEQ multiplex PCR; TCRdb keeps in-frame clones, though not all of them. The data hold about 190,000 clones, with around nine tenths observed a single time. Sequenced: peripheral blood. The receptors come from a young woman who had recovered from COVID-19. CDR3s include the opening cysteine and the closing phenylalanine or tryptophan. A D gene is named only where the DNA matches it firmly. The size entry is marked missing in some rows and otherwise reads once, few, many or a size class.

clone size,V gene,J gene,CDR3 length,D gene,CDR3 protein,CDR3 DNA
once,TRBV5-6,TRBJ1-5,13,TRBD1,CASSLTGAQPQHF,TGTGCCAGCAGCTTGACAGGGGCCCAGCCCCAGCATTTT
.,TRBV7-6,TRBJ2-2,15,TRBD2,CASSARGGPTGELFF,TGTGCCAGCAGCGCGCGGGGGGGCCCCACCGGGGAGCTGTTTTTT
.,TRBV20-1,TRBJ2-4,11,.,CSVGGKNIQYF,TGCAGTGTCGGTGGTAAAAACATTCAGTACTTC
.,TRBV7-3,TRBJ1-1,14,.,CASSLVDSHPEAFF,TGTGCCAGCAGCTTAGTTGACAGTCACCCTGAAGCTTTCTTT
.,TRBV5-1,TRBJ2-6,16,.,CASSLGLHSGANVLTF,TGCGCCAGCAGCTTGGGGCTCCACTCTGGGGCCAACGTCCTGACTTTC
.,TRBV7-9,TRBJ2-7,17,TRBD1,CASSPGSNRGGTYEQYF,TGTGCCAGCAGCCCCGGGTCAAACAGGGGTGGCACCTACGAGCAGTACTTC
.,TRBV7-9,TRBJ2-7,16,TRBD1,CASSLAPGTGDYEQYF,TGTGCCAGCAGCTTAGCCCCCGGGACAGGGGACTACGAGCAGTACTTC
.,TRBV29-1,TRBJ1-6,16,.,CSATWSGQGPNSPLHF,TGCAGCGCCACTTGGTCAGGGCAAGGCCCAAATTCACCCCTCCACTTT
.,TRBV9,TRBJ2-7,13,.,CASSVARVGEQYF,TGTGCCAGCAGCGTAGCGCGGGTGGGGGAGCAGTACTTC
.,TRBV18,TRBJ1-6,13,TRBD1,CASSPTGDSPLHF,TGTGCCAGCTCACCGACAGGGGATTCACCCCTCCACTTT
.,TRBV29-1,TRBJ1-2,13,.,CSVASGQNYGYTF,TGCAGCGTTGCCTCGGGACAAAACTATGGCTACACCTTC
.,TRBV6-2/TRBV6-3,TRBJ1-5,15,.,CASSPTAYSNQPQHF,TGTGCCAGCAGTCCGACAGCTTATAGCAATCAGCCCCAGCATTTT
.,TRBV18,TRBJ2-6,18,TRBD1,CASSALTGAQSGANVLTF,TGTGCCAGCTCAGCGCTGACAGGGGCCCAAAGTGGGGCCAACGTCCTGACTTTC
few,TRBV15,TRBJ1-1,14,.,CATSRDRGSTEAFF,TGTGCCACCAGCAGAGACCGGGGGAGTACTGAAGCTTTCTTT
.,TRBV3-1/TRBV3-2,TRBJ2-5,15,.,CASSQESRGLKTQYF,TGTGCCAGCAGCCAAGAGTCTAGAGGGCTAAAGACCCAGTACTTC
few,TRBV7-2,TRBJ1-5,14,.,CASSLGQGKGPQHF,TGTGCCAGCAGCTTAGGTCAGGGGAAAGGGCCCCAGCATTTT
.,TRBV20-1,TRBJ1-1,13,.,CSASVRGSPEAFF,TGCAGTGCTAGTGTCAGGGGAAGCCCTGAAGCTTTCTTT
.,TRBV5-1,TRBJ2-1,16,.,CASSSPTSRGRNEQFF,TGCGCCAGCAGCTCCCCGACTAGCAGGGGCCGCAATGAGCAGTTCTTC
.,TRBV11-1,TRBJ1-1,15,.,CASSPPSGRGTEAFF,TGTGCCAGCAGCCCACCCTCGGGGAGGGGCACTGAAGCTTTCTTT
.,TRBV30,TRBJ2-1,15,TRBD2,CAWSAGTSEYNEQFF,TGTGCCTGGAGCGCCGGGACTAGCGAATACAATGAGCAGTTCTTC
once,TRBV24-1,TRBJ2-2,13,.,CATSGNSGGELFF,TGTGCCACCAGTGGTAATAGCGGAGGGGAGCTGTTTTTT
.,TRBV9,TRBJ2-7,14,TRBD1,CASSVGQASYEQYF,TGTGCCAGCAGCGTTGGACAGGCCTCCTACGAGCAGTACTTC
.,TRBV2,TRBJ1-2,16,TRBD1,CASTEHRTGAQNGYTF,TGTGCCAGCACAGAGCATAGGACAGGGGCCCAGAATGGCTACACCTTC
many,TRBV18,TRBJ1-2,13,.,CASSPGQNYGYTF,TGTGCCAGCTCACCGGGGCAGAACTATGGCTACACCTTC
.,TRBV19,TRBJ1-5,15,TRBD1,CASSMSAGGNQPQHF,TGTGCCAGTAGTATGAGCGCAGGGGGGAATCAGCCCCAGCATTTT
.,TRBV6-1,TRBJ2-1,16,TRBD2,CASSDPSGRAFNEQFF,TGTGCCAGCAGTGACCCTAGCGGGAGGGCTTTCAATGAGCAGTTCTTC
.,TRBV11-2,TRBJ2-3,15,.,CASSLGGTRTDTQYF,TGTGCCAGCAGCTTAGGTGGGACTCGCACAGATACGCAGTATTTT
.,TRBV11-2,TRBJ2-2,14,.,CASSLGYGTGELFF,TGTGCCAGCAGCTTAGGGTACGGGACCGGGGAGCTGTTTTTT
.,TRBV4-3,TRBJ2-5,15,TRBD2,CASSQGGGAGETQYF,TGCGCCAGCAGCCAAGGCGGGGGGGCCGGGGAGACCCAGTACTTC
.,TRBV29-1,TRBJ1-4,13,.,CSVGGRENEKLFF,TGCAGCGTTGGGGGCAGGGAAAATGAAAAACTGTTTTTT
few,TRBV7-3,TRBJ2-3,13,.,CASGADGGDTQYF,TGTGCCAGCGGAGCCGACGGCGGAGATACGCAGTATTTT
.,TRBV20-1,TRBJ2-3,14,.,CSASVSARTDTQYF,TGCAGTGCTAGTGTCAGCGCCCGCACAGATACGCAGTATTTT
.,TRBV2,TRBJ1-1,15,TRBD1,CASSEAGTGGTEAFF,TGTGCCAGCAGTGAAGCGGGGACAGGGGGGACTGAAGCTTTCTTT
few,TRBV2,TRBJ2-7,13,TRBD1,CASSPMTGSEQYF,TGTGCCAGCAGCCCTATGACAGGGAGCGAGCAGTACTTC
.,TRBV3-1/TRBV3-2,TRBJ2-5,11,.,CASSNQGMRYF,TGTGCCAGCAGCAATCAGGGGATGAGGTACTTC
.,TRBV7-2,TRBJ1-5,16,TRBD1,CASSSRDRGANQPQHF,TGTGCCAGCAGCTCTAGGGACAGGGGGGCGAACCAGCCCCAGCATTTT
.,TRBV5-4,TRBJ2-3,17,TRBD2,CASSLGLAGGPGGTQYF,TGTGCCAGCAGCTTGGGGCTAGCGGGAGGCCCGGGAGGTACGCAGTATTTT
.,TRBV5-4,TRBJ2-1,14,.,CASSLWDTYNEQFF,TGTGCCAGCAGCCTCTGGGACACCTACAATGAGCAGTTCTTC
.,TRBV4-1,TRBJ1-1,13,.,CASSQTPNTEAFF,TGCGCCAGCAGCCAAACACCGAACACTGAAGCTTTCTTT
.,TRBV29-1,TRBJ2-1,13,TRBD2,CSAKGGRHNEQFF,TGCAGCGCAAAGGGAGGGCGCCACAATGAGCAGTTCTTC
.,TRBV9,TRBJ2-7,16,TRBD2,CASSPRHTSGGYEQYF,TGTGCCAGCAGCCCCCGACACACTAGCGGGGGGTACGAGCAGTACTTC
.,TRBV7-9,TRBJ1-1,13,.,CASSFSQNTEAFF,TGTGCCAGCAGCTTTTCACAGAACACTGAAGCTTTCTTT
.,TRBV24-1,TRBJ1-1,13,.,CATSVGGFTEAFF,TGTGCCACCAGTGTCGGGGGGTTCACTGAAGCTTTCTTT
.,TRBV4-1,TRBJ1-2,14,TRBD1,CASSQAPGGFGYTF,TGCGCCAGCAGCCAAGCTCCAGGGGGTTTTGGCTACACCTTC
.,TRBV11-2,TRBJ1-1,13,.,CASSKSGNTEAFF,TGTGCCAGCAGCAAGAGTGGGAACACTGAAGCTTTCTTT
.,TRBV11-3,TRBJ2-5,15,TRBD2,CASSLDGGDQETQYF,TGTGCCAGCAGCTTAGACGGGGGGGATCAAGAGACCCAGTACTTC
.,TRBV9,TRBJ2-2,18,TRBD1,CASSPRGQGPLGTGELFF,TGTGCCAGCAGCCCCCGGGGACAGGGACCGTTGGGCACCGGGGAGCTGTTTTTT
.,TRBV5-4,TRBJ2-5,13,TRBD1,CASSRDSEETQYF,TGTGCCAGCAGCCGGGACAGTGAAGAGACCCAGTACTTC
.,TRBV6-5,TRBJ1-6,13,.,CASSYSANSPLHF,TGTGCCAGCAGTTACAGCGCGAACTCACCCCTCCACTTT
.,TRBV6-1,TRBJ2-5,13,.,CASSEANQETQYF,TGTGCCAGCAGTGAAGCCAACCAAGAGACCCAGTACTTC
.,TRBV7-9,TRBJ1-2,16,.,CASSLAYEEINYGYTF,TGTGCCAGCAGCTTAGCTTATGAGGAGATTAACTATGGCTACACCTTC
.,TRBV24-1,TRBJ2-6,13,.,CATSAAGANVLTF,TGTGCCACCAGTGCTGCTGGGGCCAACGTCCTGACTTTC
.,TRBV2,TRBJ1-2,14,TRBD1,CASRGQNSNYGYTF,TGTGCCAGCAGGGGACAGAACTCTAACTATGGCTACACCTTC
once,TRBV7-9,TRBJ2-2,18,TRBD2,CASSFGTSGGWSAGELFF,TGTGCCAGCAGCTTCGGGACTAGCGGGGGGTGGAGCGCCGGGGAGCTGTTTTTT